This T cell receptor (beta chain) was recorded in a study of blood T cells in healthy people across ages. There are 15 residues in the CDR3. Losses at the gene ends were 3 bases for V and 6 bases for J; bases not matched to a gene: 6. Healthy Caucasians from Russia aged 6 to 90 served as donors. RNA extraction gave at least 5.5 micrograms of total RNA per sample. A J-beta primer mix and a sample-barcoded 5' primer were used in a second PCR of about 7 to 11 cycles. Every cDNA was tagged by a template-switch adaptor with 12 random nucleotides. Each CDR3 protein is one row after TCRdb ran MiXCR on the 5' RACE reads. The sample includes approximately 580,000 distinct CDR3 sequences, under 30% of them seen just once. Whole-study results and caveats: Among T cells, TCR beta diversity per million cells dropped roughly linearly as age rose.

This clonotype was detected many times. Its specificity is unknown. The same data also contributed to another study, on T cells of mothers and their children.

The sample was blood. This clonotype originated in a boy younger than 18 in good health. This chain connects TRBV12-3 or TRBV12-4 to TRBJ1-4; 8 nucleotides agree with TRBD1. This chain's CDR3 is CASSFLTGADEKLFF. CDR3 sequence (DNA): TGTGCCAGCAGTTTTCTGACAGGGGCGGATGAAAAACTGTTTTTT.